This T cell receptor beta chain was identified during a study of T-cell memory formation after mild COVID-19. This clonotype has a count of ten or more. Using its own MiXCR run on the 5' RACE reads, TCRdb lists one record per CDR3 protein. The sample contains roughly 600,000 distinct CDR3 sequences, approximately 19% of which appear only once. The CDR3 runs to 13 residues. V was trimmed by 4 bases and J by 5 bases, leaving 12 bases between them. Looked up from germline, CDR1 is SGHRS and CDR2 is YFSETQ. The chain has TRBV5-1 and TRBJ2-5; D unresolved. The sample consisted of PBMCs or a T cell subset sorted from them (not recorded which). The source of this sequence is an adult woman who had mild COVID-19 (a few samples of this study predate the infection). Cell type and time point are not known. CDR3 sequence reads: CASSLYPKETQYF. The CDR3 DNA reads TGCGCCAGCAGCCTATACCCAAAGGAGACCCAGTACTTC.